This TCR beta chain is drawn from a study of CD8+CD57+ T cells in acquired aplastic anemia. Those patients picked for sequencing had displayed CD8+CD57+ cell expansion on flow cytometry. J lost 3 bases, V lost 6 bases, and 8 bases had no gene match. The CDR3 consists of 14 residues. Germline CDR1 reads DFQATT; CDR2 reads SNEGSKA (reference sequence). Genomic DNA acted as the template from which TCR beta VDJ combination and CDR3 sequence profiling were carried out. TCRdb reanalysed the reads using MiXCR and keeps one entry per CDR3 protein. Of about 180,000 distinct CDR3 sequences listed, 55% to 65% are singletons.

The receptor comes from a human donor with aplastic anemia. The sample was sorted CD4+, CD8+, or CD8+CD57+ T cells (not recorded which) from PBMCs. This rearrangement joins TRBV20-1 to TRBJ2-3, with TRBD1 matching over 8 bases. The CDR3 DNA reads TGCAGTGCAAATTCACAGGGGGTAACAGATACGCAGTATTTT. Translation: CSANSQGVTDTQYF.